This is a list of T cell receptor beta chains from one sample in a study of CXCR3-negative and CXCR3-positive naive CD8 T cells. Using the 5' RACE reads, TCRdb records one entry per CDR3 protein without DNA. This repertoire includes about 48,000 distinct CDR3 sequences. The sequenced sample was memory CD8+ T cells from blood. The receptor set was obtained from a human donor in good health. Some clones in this sample may be carry-over from other donors' samples. Each CDR3 is given with its conserved first and last residue.

>TRBJ1-6|TRBV23-1
CASSTHGNSPLHF
>TRBJ2-7|TRBV29-1
CSVEAFPFEQYF
>TRBJ2-7|TRBV11-3
CASSLDGTGGIYEQYF
>TRBJ2-3|TRBV29-1
CSVRLAGDIRDTQYF
>TRBJ2-7|TRBV6-6
CASSYSSRLAGDEQYF
>TRBJ2-5|TRBV25-1
CASSESLAGGKEETQYF
>TRBJ2-7|TRBV7-8
CASSLSNEQYF
>TRBJ1-1|TRBV30
CACSRTGGEAFF
>TRBJ2-7|TRBV29-1
CSVEAGTEQYF
>TRBJ1-1|TRBV6-6
CASSYAMNTEAFF
>TRBJ2-1|TRBV29-1
CSLLDLSYNEQFF
>TRBJ2-7|TRBV25-1
CASSETGKAYEQYF
>TRBJ2-2|TRBV20-1
CSARGLAGGDTGELFF
>TRBJ2-1|TRBV4-2
CASSQDPGTGGTEQFF
>TRBJ2-1|TRBV12-3/TRBV12-4
CASSPTGGPYNEQFF
>TRBJ2-7|TRBV9
CTSSPDRGHEQYF
>TRBJ2-2|TRBV28
CASSLHATGELFF
>TRBJ2-1|TRBV6-5
CASSLQGDSYNEQFF
>TRBJ1-1|TRBV7-9
CASSLVAGNTEAFF
>TRBJ2-3|TRBV2
CASSPRGEGTQDTQYF
>TRBJ2-2|TRBV29-1
CSGTSMDTGELFF
>TRBJ2-7|TRBV7-9
CASSLGGAGEQYF
>TRBJ2-1|TRBV6-5
CASKVILVVQYNEQFF